The 20 T cell receptor beta chains reported below all come from one sample, sequenced in a study of beta chain features in type 1 diabetes. The investigators reverse transcribed all of the isolated RNA, so they sequenced expressed TCRB transcripts. TCRdb's copy holds only in-frame clones and misses some; the assay was immunoSEQ multiplex PCR. The sample lists 500,000 to 700,000 clones; around 16% were seen once. The sequenced sample was naive CD4+ T cells from blood. These receptors all stem from a man younger than 35 in good health.

The table lists this clone with a few counts. J is TRBJ2-1 and V is TRBV7-9; D is perhaps TRBD1 or TRBD2 (6 bases each). This CDR3 is 16 amino acids long. V lost 0 bases to trimming and J lost 9 bases, with 18 bases between them. The germline CDR1 and CDR2 sequences are SEHNR and FQNEAQ (reference sequence). The CDR3 DNA reads TGTGCCAGCAGCTTAGCCCCGGGGGCTAAGAGGGGTGAGCAGTTCTTC. Translated: CASSLAPGAKRGEQFF. Looking up the rest from reference TRBV7-9 and TRBJ2-1 gives the full variable domain: DTGVSQNPRHKITKRGQNVTFRCDPISEHNRLYWYRQTLGQGPEFLTYFQNEAQLEKSRLLSDRFSAERPKGSFSTLEIQRTEQGDSAMYLCASSLAPGAKRGEQFFGPGTRLTVL.

The genes are TRBV10-3 and TRBJ2-3; D possibly uses TRBD1 or TRBD2 (5 bases each). Germline lookup yields CDR1 ENHRY and CDR2 SYGVKD. Trimming removed 1 base at V and 0 bases at J, with 14 bases between. CDR3 length: 17 amino acids. The CDR3 loop reads CAISEWRTLSSTDTQYF. As DNA, the CDR3 is TGTGCCATCAGTGAGTGGAGGACACTTTCTAGCACAGATACGCAGTATTTT.

This clone was counted between two and nine times. This chain uses TRBV25-1 with TRBJ1-1; tentatively, D is TRBD1 (5 bases). The CDR3 runs to 11 residues. V was clipped by 5 bases and J by 5 bases, with 6 bases between them. Germline lookup yields CDR1 MGHDK and CDR2 SYGVNS. CDR3 residues: CASSPGTEAFF. The CDR3 DNA reads TGTGCCAGCAGTCCAGGGACTGAAGCTTTCTTT.

This clone was observed a few times. The junction departs from germline at one end; a sequencing error may be responsible. The V call is TRBV7-7, the J call TRBJ2-3; 9 nucleotides align to TRBD2. The CDR3 covers 14 residues. The germline gives CDR1 SSHAT, CDR2 FNYEAQ (reference sequence). Written as DNA, the CDR3 is TGTGCTAGCAGCGGCGGGAGGGGGACAGATACGCAGTATTTT. Translated, it gives CASSGGRGTDTQYF.

This chain connects TRBV4-1 to TRBJ2-1; TRBD1 might be the D (5 bases). The CDR3 consists of 15 residues. Per the germline V gene, CDR1 is MGHRA and CDR2 is YSYEKL. V was pared by 3 bases and J by 6 bases, with 15 bases between. The CDR3 DNA follows: TGCGCCAGCAGCCACCAGGGTCAACGACTCAATGAGCAGTTCTTC. Amino acid sequence: CASSHQGQRLNEQFF.

With regard to this clone: Other DNA sequences in this specimen translate into the identical CDR3. The chain uses TRBV10-3 and TRBJ2-5; 9 positions agree with TRBD1. This CDR3 contains 13 residues. CDR1 is ENHRY, CDR2 SYGVKD, per germline. V shed 8 bases and J 2 bases; nucleotides not matched to a gene: 3. Here the CDR3 DNA reads TGTGCCATCCGGGACAGGGAACAAGAGACCCAGTACTTC. Translation gives CAIRDREQETQYF.

The rearrangement joins TRBV9 to TRBJ2-7; possibly TRBD2 for D (5 bases). CDR1 is SGDLS and CDR2 is YYNGEE in the germline V gene. The CDR3 sequence is 13 residues long. V was clipped by 0 bases and J by 6 bases, with 10 bases between them. For the CDR3, the DNA is TGTGCCAGCAGCGTAGCCGGAGGATCCGAGCAGTACTTC. It translates to CASSVAGGSEQYF.

This clone came up a few times. The chain uses TRBV18 and TRBJ1-6; tentative D call: TRBD1 (6 bases). The CDR3 consists of 13 residues. Trimming removed 4 bases from V and 8 bases from J, with 9 bases in between. Germline V gives CDR1 KGHSH, CDR2 LQKENI. The CDR3 nucleotides read TGTGCCAGCTCACGGGCAGGGGATTCACCCCTCCACTTT. This sequence encodes CASSRAGDSPLHF.

This clone was counted a few times. This sequence joins TRBV7-9 and TRBJ2-1; 9 bases fit TRBD1. Looked up from germline, CDR1 is SEHNR and CDR2 is FQNEAQ (reference sequence). After removal of 3 bases from V and 5 bases from J, the junction contained 5 bases not matched to a gene. The CDR3 runs to 15 residues. CDR3 nucleotides: TGTGCCAGCAGCTTCCGGGACAGGGAAGACAATGAGCAGTTCTTC. Its translation: CASSFRDREDNEQFF.

This clone was found a few times. The chain has TRBV18 and TRBJ2-1; 7 nucleotides agree with TRBD2. CDR1 and CDR2 from the germline V gene are KGHSH and LQKENI. The CDR3 covers 15 residues. V shed 8 bases, J shed 0 bases, and the junction held 7 bases outside the gene matches. Written as DNA, the CDR3 is TGTGCCAGCCACCCAAAGCGGGGCTCCTACAATGAGCAGTTCTTC. Protein sequence: CASHPKRGSYNEQFF. Using reference TRBV18 and TRBJ2-1 for the parts outside the CDR3, the full variable domain is NAGVMQNPRHLVRRRGQEARLRCSPMKGHSHVYWYRQLPEEGLKFMVYLQKENIIDESGMPKERFSAEFPKEGPSILRIQQVVRGDSAAYFCASHPKRGSYNEQFFGPGTRLTVL.

This clone was detected a few times. The chain uses TRBV7-2 and TRBJ2-6; no firm D call. Germline CDR1 is SGHTA and CDR2 is FQGNSA. CDR3 length: 16 residues. V was clipped by 4 bases and J by 9 bases, with 19 bases between them. This CDR3 reads CASSSGLGTRSNVLTF. The DNA for the CDR3 is TGTGCCAGCAGCTCGGGTCTGGGAACGAGGAGCAACGTCCTGACTTTC.

The rearrangement uses TRBV5-5 and TRBJ2-4; the match to TRBD2 covers 8 bases. The germline CDR1 and CDR2 sequences are SGHKS and YYEKEE (reference sequence). The V segment lost 7 bases and the J segment 0 bases; nucleotides outside the gene matches: 6. This CDR3 comprises 15 residues. CDR3 DNA sequence: TGTGCCAGCGGAATTAGCGGGGTAGCCAAAAACATTCAGTACTTC. Encoded protein: CASGISGVAKNIQYF.

This clone has a count of ten or more. The CDR3 DNA reads as TGTGCCAGCAGCCAAGGATCGAGGGATGAGCAGTTCTTC. Amino acids: CASSQGSRDEQFF. This chain connects TRBV14 to TRBJ2-1, with D possibly matching TRBD2 (5 bases). Germline CDR1 and CDR2: SGHDN and FVKESK. V lost 1 base, J lost 8 bases, and 9 bases lay in between. The CDR3 is 13 amino acids.

This clone has just a few counts. V and J are TRBV29-1 and TRBJ2-5; no reliable D call. Trimming took 2 bases from V and 7 from J, leaving 8 bases between them. The CDR3 contains 11 residues. The germline gives CDR1 SQVTM, CDR2 ANQGSEA. The CDR3 region is CSVEQPVTQYF. DNA of the CDR3: TGCAGCGTTGAACAGCCCGTGACCCAGTACTTC.

This clone appeared a few times. The rearrangement uses TRBV7-3 and TRBJ2-3; D remains unclear. The CDR3 sequence is 14 residues long. Germline V gene sequence: CDR1 SGHTA, CDR2 FQGTGA. Between the trimmed V and J ends, which lost 5 bases and 3 bases, there was a span of 12 bases. In DNA, the CDR3 is TGTGCCAGCAGCCCTCGGTTAGTTACAGATACGCAGTATTTT. This gives the protein CASSPRLVTDTQYF. The complete variable domain, with remaining parts taken from reference TRBV7-3 and TRBJ2-3, reads GAGVSQTPSNKVTEKGKYVELRCDPISGHTALYWYRQSLGQGPEFLIYFQGTGAADDSGLPNDRFFAVRPEGSVSTLKIQRTERGDSAVYLCASSPRLVTDTQYFGPGTRLTVL.

The rearrangement links TRBV7-3 to TRBJ2-1; D might be TRBD1 (6 bases). The CDR3 loop spans 13 amino acids. CDR1 and CDR2 from the germline V gene are SGHTA and FQGTGA. Between the trimmed V and J ends, which lost 3 bases and 7 bases, there was a span of 10 bases. CDR3 region: CASSLGQGNEQFF. The CDR3 bases are TGTGCCAGCAGCTTGGGGCAGGGGAATGAGCAGTTCTTC.

This clone was seen more than once but under ten times. The gene calls are TRBV5-1 and TRBJ2-5, with D unresolved. The CDR3 sequence is 12 residues long. V lost 8 bases, J lost 5 bases, and 13 bases lay in between. Looked up from germline, CDR1 is SGHRS and CDR2 is YFSETQ. The chain's CDR3 is CASFSTYETQYF. In nucleotides, the CDR3 is TGCGCCAGTTTTTCCACCTATGAGACCCAGTACTTC.

There are a few counts of this clone. The chain joins TRBV6-5 to TRBJ2-3, with 7 bases aligning to TRBD2. This CDR3 is built from 16 residues. CDR1 is MNHEY, CDR2 SVGAGI, per germline. Germline trimming cut 3 bases from V and 4 bases from J; bases unmatched to any gene: 10. This chain's CDR3 is CASSYRGSGAADTQYF. The CDR3 DNA is TGTGCCAGCAGTTATCGGGGCAGCGGGGCGGCAGATACGCAGTATTTT.

The V and J genes are TRBV7-2 and TRBJ1-5; 7 bases line up with TRBD1. V gave up 4 bases and J gave up 0 bases; unmatched junction bases: 3. CDR3 length equals 15 residues. CDR1 is SGHTA, CDR2 FQGNSA, per germline. In DNA form, the CDR3 reads TGTGCCAGCAGCTCGGGACAGTATAGCAATCAGCCCCAGCATTTT. Translated: CASSSGQYSNQPQHF.

The chain uses TRBV9 and TRBJ1-1; perhaps TRBD1 as D (6 bases). This CDR3 region has 13 residues. Trimming stripped 6 bases from V and 1 base from J, with 10 bases between. Germline V gene lookup returns CDR1 SGDLS and CDR2 YYNGEE. CDR3 sequence reads: CASMTGPNTEAFF. CDR3 nucleotide sequence: TGTGCCAGCATGACAGGACCGAACACTGAAGCTTTCTTT.